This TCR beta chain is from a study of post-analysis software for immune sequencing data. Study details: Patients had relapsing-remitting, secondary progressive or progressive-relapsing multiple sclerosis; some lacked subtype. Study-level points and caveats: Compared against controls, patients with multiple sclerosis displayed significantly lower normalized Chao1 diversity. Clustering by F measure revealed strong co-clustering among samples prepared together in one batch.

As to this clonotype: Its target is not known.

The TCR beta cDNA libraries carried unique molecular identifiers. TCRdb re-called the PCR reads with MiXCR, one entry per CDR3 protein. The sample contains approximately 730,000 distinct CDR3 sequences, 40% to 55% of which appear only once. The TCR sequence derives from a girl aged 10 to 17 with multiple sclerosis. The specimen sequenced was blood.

This chain's CDR3 is CASSEQGVLTF. The CDR3 DNA is TGTGCCAGCAGTGAACAGGGCGTCCTGACTTTC. V and J are TRBV6-1 and TRBJ2-6, with D possibly matching TRBD1 (5 bases). Germline CDR1 and CDR2: MNHNS and SASEGT. The CDR3 runs to 11 residues. Between the trimmed V and J ends, which lost 2 bases and 12 bases, there was a span of 5 bases.